A selection of T cell receptor beta chains follows, all from one sample in a study of a mutant IDH1 vaccine in newly diagnosed glioma. Only in-frame clones appear in the TCRdb table, and some are missing; sequencing was by immunoSEQ multiplex PCR. This table holds fewer than 65,000 clones, over 60% found once. Source: PBMCs, taken from a glioma patient treated with radiotherapy, temozolomide or both. The receptors originated from a woman between 40 and 55 years old with glioma. The CDR3 runs from the conserved cysteine through the conserved F or W. Fields, in order: V gene, D gene, J gene, clone size, CDR3 protein, CDR3 DNA. The D gene is left open where the match is weak. Size is omitted from some rows. Given values are once, few, many or a class for expanded clones.

>TRBV5-1|TRBD2|TRBJ2-7|once
CASSLGLAGGSYEQYF
TGCGCCAGCAGCTTGGGACTAGCGGGGGGATCGTACGAGCAGTACTTC
>TRBV15|.|TRBJ2-7|.
CATSRDQGSYEQYF
TGTGCCACCAGCAGAGATCAGGGCTCCTACGAGCAGTACTTC
>TRBV4-3|.|TRBJ2-5|.
CASSQTARDDETQYF
TGCGCCAGCAGCCAAACCGCCAGGGATGATGAGACCCAGTACTTC
>TRBV4-1|.|TRBJ2-1|.
CASSLRAPDNEQFF
TGCGCCAGCAGCCTGCGAGCTCCTGACAATGAGCAGTTCTTC
>TRBV11-3|.|TRBJ2-2|.
CASSLDAGELFF
TGTGCCAGCAGCTTAGACGCCGGGGAGCTGTTTTTT
>TRBV7-2|TRBD2|TRBJ2-5|.
CASSLGSGGEGETQYF
TGTGCCAGCAGCTTAGGTAGCGGGGGGGAGGGAGAGACCCAGTACTTC
>TRBV30|TRBD1|TRBJ1-1|.
CAWSLGSRGSTEAFF
TGTGCCTGGAGCCTCGGGTCCAGGGGGTCGACTGAAGCTTTCTTT
>TRBV25-1|.|TRBJ2-5|.
CASSEYRVQETQYF
TGTGCCAGCAGTGAATACCGGGTACAAGAGACCCAGTACTTC
>TRBV5-1|TRBD2|TRBJ2-3|.
CASSPTGTNFDTQYF
TGCGCCAGCAGCCCAACCGGGACTAATTTCGATACGCAGTATTTT
>TRBV6-5|.|TRBJ1-2|once
CASSSGSVYGYTF
TGTGCCAGCAGTTCGGGCAGTGTCTATGGCTACACCTTC
>TRBV5-1|.|TRBJ2-5|.
CASSLEGAETQYF
TGCGCCAGCAGCTTGGAAGGGGCGGAGACCCAGTACTTC
>TRBV7-9|.|TRBJ1-5|.
CASSFSDQPQHF
TGTGCCAGCAGCTTCTCAGATCAGCCCCAGCATTTT
>TRBV19|.|TRBJ2-3|.
CASTPGGNTQYF
TGTGCCAGTACGCCTGGAGGAAATACGCAGTATTTT
>TRBV29-1|.|TRBJ2-3|.
CSAGSGGHTDTQYF
TGCAGCGCTGGGTCGGGGGGCCATACAGATACGCAGTATTTT
>TRBV5-4|.|TRBJ2-2|.
CASSTPNTGELFF
TGTGCCAGCAGCACACCGAACACCGGGGAGCTGTTTTTT
>TRBV6-5|.|TRBJ1-2|.
CASTSREHNYGYTF
TGTGCCAGCACCTCACGGGAACACAACTATGGCTACACCTTC
>TRBV5-1|.|TRBJ2-2|.
CASSWTRAGTGELFF
TGCGCCAGCAGCTGGACAAGGGCGGGAACCGGGGAGCTGTTTTTT
>TRBV27|.|TRBJ2-7|.
CASSPRILTGSRAGEQYF
TGTGCCAGCAGTCCCCGAATCCTCACAGGGAGTCGAGCAGGCGAGCAGTACTTC
>TRBV30|TRBD1|TRBJ2-3|.
CAREDRVGTDTQYF
TGTGCAAGAGAGGACAGGGTGGGCACAGATACGCAGTATTTT
>TRBV9|TRBD1|TRBJ2-2|.
CASSIWGQGNTGELFF
TGTGCCAGCAGCATCTGGGGACAGGGGAACACCGGGGAGCTGTTTTTT
>TRBV18|.|TRBJ2-7|.
CASTGTSTYEQYF
TGTGCCTCCACCGGGACCTCAACCTACGAGCAGTACTTC
>TRBV30|.|TRBJ1-3|.
CAWSLGNSVGNTIYF
TGTGCCTGGAGCTTGGGAAATTCAGTTGGAAACACCATATATTTT
>TRBV7-9|.|TRBJ2-5|.
CASSLGQPALRGETQYF
TGTGCCAGCAGCTTGGGACAACCGGCCCTGCGTGGGGAGACCCAGTACTTC
>TRBV4-3|.|TRBJ1-6|few
CASNFRGASYNSPLHF
TGCGCCAGCAACTTCAGGGGAGCGTCCTATAATTCACCCCTCCACTTT
>TRBV18|TRBD1|TRBJ1-2|.
CASSLRTGEFNYGYTF
TGTGCCAGCTCACTTAGGACAGGGGAATTTAACTATGGCTACACCTTC
>TRBV5-1|.|TRBJ2-3|.
CASSLAPQALDTQYF
TGCGCCAGCAGCTTGGCCCCACAGGCCCTAGATACGCAGTATTTT
>TRBV19|.|TRBJ2-2|.
CASSPGWRIAETNTGELFF
TGTGCCAGTAGTCCCGGGTGGCGGATAGCGGAGACGAACACCGGGGAGCTGTTTTTT
>TRBV5-1|.|TRBJ1-4|.
CASSANEKLFF
TGCGCCAGCAGCGCCAATGAAAAACTGTTTTTT
>TRBV29-1|.|TRBJ1-1|.
CSVLGGTEAFF
TGCAGCGTGCTAGGGGGCACTGAAGCTTTCTTT
>TRBV27|.|TRBJ1-1|once
CASSFSPHSEAFF
TGTGCCAGCAGTTTCTCCCCCCACAGTGAAGCTTTCTTT
>TRBV19|.|TRBJ1-4|.
CASIDTGNGNEKLFF
TGTGCCAGTATCGACACCGGGAACGGTAATGAAAAACTGTTTTTT
>TRBV7-9|.|TRBJ1-5|.
CASSLVAGVSNQPQHF
TGTGCCAGCAGCCTAGTCGCAGGGGTTAGCAATCAGCCCCAGCATTTT
>TRBV2|.|TRBJ2-7|.
CASRPPAGATYEQYF
TGTGCCAGCAGGCCTCCAGCGGGCGCAACCTACGAGCAGTACTTC
>TRBV2|.|TRBJ1-2|.
CASSDRYGYTF
TGTGCCAGCAGTGACCGCTATGGCTACACCTTC
>TRBV10-1|.|TRBJ2-7|.
CASSEGAAYEQYF
TGCGCCAGCAGTGAGGGAGCAGCCTACGAGCAGTACTTC
>TRBV18|.|TRBJ1-6|.
CASSPEGPPESPLHF
TGTGCCAGCTCGCCCGAGGGGCCACCGGAGTCACCCCTCCACTTT
>TRBV7-2|.|TRBJ1-1|few
CASSLRSPPGDTEAFF
TGTGCCAGCAGCTTACGGTCCCCTCCAGGGGACACTGAAGCTTTCTTT
>TRBV5-1|.|TRBJ2-7|.
CASKRREQAPYEQYF
TGCGCCAGCAAGCGTCGGGAACAGGCGCCTTACGAGCAGTACTTC
>TRBV12-5|.|TRBJ1-4|.
CASGLSRSNEKLFF
TGTGCTAGTGGTTTATCCAGAAGTAATGAAAAACTGTTTTTT
>TRBV5-6|.|TRBJ1-3|few
CASSFILSGNTIYF
TGTGCCAGCAGCTTCATCCTCTCTGGAAACACCATATATTTT
>TRBV14|.|TRBJ2-3|.
CASSQELAPTDTQYF
TGTGCCAGCAGCCAAGAATTAGCTCCCACAGATACGCAGTATTTT
>TRBV7-2|.|TRBJ2-3|.
CASSRTTSLPDTQYF
TGTGCCAGCAGCAGGACAACTAGCTTACCAGATACGCAGTATTTT
>TRBV7-3|.|TRBJ1-1|.
CASSLMAGPSRAFF
TGTGCCAGCAGCTTAATGGCAGGCCCCTCCCGAGCTTTCTTT
>TRBV5-6|TRBD2|TRBJ2-3|.
CASSSLAGRDTDTQYF
TGTGCCAGCAGTAGTCTAGCGGGGAGGGACACAGATACGCAGTATTTT
>TRBV27|.|TRBJ1-1|.
CASSFISSNTEAFF
TGTGCCAGCAGTTTTATATCCTCGAACACTGAAGCTTTCTTT
>TRBV5-6|.|TRBJ1-2|.
CASSLDRVQGLESYTF
TGTGCCAGCAGCTTGGATAGAGTACAGGGTCTAGAGAGCTACACCTTC
>TRBV7-9|.|TRBJ2-7|.
CASSSWTRLREQYF
TGTGCCAGCAGCTCTTGGACCAGGCTGAGGGAGCAGTACTTC
>TRBV4-1|TRBD1|TRBJ1-4|.
CASSEMRDRGNEKLFF
TGCGCCAGCAGTGAGATGCGGGACAGGGGGAATGAAAAACTGTTTTTT
>TRBV4-1|.|TRBJ2-3|.
CASSQGPGLDTQYF
TGCGCCAGCAGCCAAGGCCCGGGGTTGGATACGCAGTATTTT
>TRBV6-6|.|TRBJ1-6|.
CASSGKDSPLHF
TGTGCCAGCAGTGGAAAGGATTCACCCCTCCACTTT
>TRBV4-1|.|TRBJ1-5|.
CASSQDLKVNQPQHF
TGCGCCAGCAGCCAAGATCTTAAGGTGAATCAGCCCCAGCATTTT
>TRBV18|.|TRBJ2-7|.
CASSPQGSTYEQYF
TGTGCCAGCTCACCTCAGGGGTCGACCTACGAGCAGTACTTC
>TRBV9|.|TRBJ1-3|.
CASSVAQASSTTIYF
TGTGCCAGCAGCGTAGCGCAGGCCAGCTCCACCACCATATATTTT
>TRBV6-4|.|TRBJ1-6|.
CASSLGGANSPLHF
TGTGCCAGCAGTTTGGGGGGGGCCAATTCACCCCTCCACTTT